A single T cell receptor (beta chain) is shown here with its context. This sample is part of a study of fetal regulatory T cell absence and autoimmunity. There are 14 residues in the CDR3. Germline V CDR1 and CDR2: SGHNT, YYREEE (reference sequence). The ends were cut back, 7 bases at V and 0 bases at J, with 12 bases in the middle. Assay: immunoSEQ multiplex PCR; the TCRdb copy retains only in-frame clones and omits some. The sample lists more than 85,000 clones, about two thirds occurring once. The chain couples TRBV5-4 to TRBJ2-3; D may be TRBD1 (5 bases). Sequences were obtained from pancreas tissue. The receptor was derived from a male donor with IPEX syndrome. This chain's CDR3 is CASDKGSSTDTQYF. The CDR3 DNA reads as TGTGCCAGCGACAAGGGGTCTAGCACAGATACGCAGTATTTT.